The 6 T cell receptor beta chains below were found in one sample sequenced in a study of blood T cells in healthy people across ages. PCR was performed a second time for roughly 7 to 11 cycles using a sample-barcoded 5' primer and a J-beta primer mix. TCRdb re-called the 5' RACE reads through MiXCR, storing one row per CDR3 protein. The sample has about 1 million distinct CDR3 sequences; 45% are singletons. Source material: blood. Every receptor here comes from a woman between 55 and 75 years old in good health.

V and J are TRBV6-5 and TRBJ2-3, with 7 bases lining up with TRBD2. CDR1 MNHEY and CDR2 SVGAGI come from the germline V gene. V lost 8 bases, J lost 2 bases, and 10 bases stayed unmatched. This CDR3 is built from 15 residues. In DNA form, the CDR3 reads TGTGCCAGCCGGGTTGGGGGACTAACCACAGATACGCAGTATTTT. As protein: CASRVGGLTTDTQYF.

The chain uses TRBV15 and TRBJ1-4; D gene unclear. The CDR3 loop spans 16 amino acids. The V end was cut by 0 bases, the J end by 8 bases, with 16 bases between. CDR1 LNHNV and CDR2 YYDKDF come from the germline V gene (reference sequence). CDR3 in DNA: TGTGCCACCAGCAGAGATGTCGGCGAGCCGAGGGAAAAACTGTTTTTT. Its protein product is CATSRDVGEPREKLFF.

The CDR3 sequence: CATTGVQETQYF. The CDR3 DNA reads TGTGCCACTACGGGAGTTCAAGAGACCCAGTACTTC. This rearrangement joins TRBV6-6 to TRBJ2-5; D may be TRBD2 (6 bases). Germline loops: CDR1 MNHNY, CDR2 SVGAGI (reference sequence). This CDR3 comprises 12 residues. V gave up 10 bases and J gave up 2 bases, with 11 bases separating them.

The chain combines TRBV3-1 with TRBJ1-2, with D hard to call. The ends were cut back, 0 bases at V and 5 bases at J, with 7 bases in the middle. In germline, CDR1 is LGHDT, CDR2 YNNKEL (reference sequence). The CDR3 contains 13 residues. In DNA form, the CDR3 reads TGTGCCAGCAGCCAAGAACGGTTATATGGCTACACCTTC. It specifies CASSQERLYGYTF.

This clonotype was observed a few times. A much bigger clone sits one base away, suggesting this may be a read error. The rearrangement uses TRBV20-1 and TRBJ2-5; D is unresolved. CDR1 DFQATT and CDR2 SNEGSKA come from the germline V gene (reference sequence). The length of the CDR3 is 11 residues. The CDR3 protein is CSPREGEAQYF. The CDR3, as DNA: TGCAGTCCTAGGGAAGGCGAGGCCCAGTACTTC.

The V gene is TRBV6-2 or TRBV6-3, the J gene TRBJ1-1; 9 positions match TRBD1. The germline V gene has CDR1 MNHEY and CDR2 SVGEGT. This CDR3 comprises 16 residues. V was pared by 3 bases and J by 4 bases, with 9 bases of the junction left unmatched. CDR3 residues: CASSYGQGILGTEAFF. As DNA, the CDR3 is TGTGCCAGCAGTTATGGACAGGGGATTTTGGGCACTGAAGCTTTCTTT.